This is a list of T cell receptor beta chains from one sample in a study of T cells after posttransplantation cyclophosphamide. Generated by immunoSEQ multiplex PCR, the TCRdb table keeps only in-frame clones and is missing some. Of under 25,000 clones listed, around 70% were seen once; the top ten hold roughly 27%. Sequences were derived from PBMCs, sampled after an allogeneic stem cell transplant with post-transplant cyclophosphamide. These TCRs come from a male patient aged 30 to 39 who received an allogeneic stem cell transplant from a related donor, was CMV-positive, and had acute GVHD only. Part of the T cells may come from the graft donor. Each CDR3 is given with its conserved first and last residue. Fields, in order: D gene, clone size, V gene, J gene, CDR3 protein, CDR3 DNA. A D gene is named only where the DNA matches it firmly. Clone size is shown for a subset of rows, as once, few, many or a class of expanded clone.

>-|-|TRBV28|TRBJ2-5
CASSLTGEETQYF
TGTGCCAGCAGTCTGACTGGAGAAGAGACCCAGTACTTC
>-|-|TRBV7-2|TRBJ2-2
CASSPRGNTGELFF
TGTGCCAGCAGCCCCCGGGGGAACACCGGGGAGCTGTTTTTT
>TRBD2|-|TRBV5-1|TRBJ2-1
CASSAGLAGGVNEQFF
TGCGCCAGCAGCGCAGGACTAGCGGGGGGGGTCAATGAGCAGTTCTTC
>-|-|TRBV6-6|TRBJ1-1
CASIRENTEAFF
TGTGCCAGCATCCGAGAAAACACTGAAGCTTTCTTT
>TRBD1|-|TRBV28|TRBJ2-7
CASTGTRQGMIYEQYF
TGTGCCAGCACCGGGACCCGACAGGGGATGATCTACGAGCAGTACTTC
>TRBD1|-|TRBV29-1|TRBJ2-1
CSVGDRAPNEQFF
TGCAGCGTTGGGGACAGGGCCCCCAATGAGCAGTTCTTC
>-|few|TRBV4-2|TRBJ1-1
CASSSGGGLNTEAFF
TGTGCCAGCAGCTCAGGAGGAGGGCTGAACACTGAAGCTTTCTTT
>-|-|TRBV7-8|TRBJ1-6
CASSLSYPDKNSPLHF
TGTGCCAGCAGCTTATCTTACCCGGACAAGAATTCACCCCTCCACTTT
>-|-|TRBV10-3|TRBJ1-1
CAISEGRMDTEAFF
TGTGCCATCAGTGAGGGCAGGATGGACACTGAAGCTTTCTTT
>TRBD2|few|TRBV5-4|TRBJ2-7
CASSQLDGTTEQYF
TGCGCCAGCAGCCAGTTGGACGGGACTACCGAGCAGTACTTC
>TRBD2|-|TRBV7-2|TRBJ2-7
CASSLQLAGAYEQYF
TGTGCCAGCAGCTTACAACTAGCGGGGGCTTACGAGCAGTACTTC
>TRBD2|once|TRBV5-6|TRBJ2-3
CASSLNLAGFTDTQYF
TGTGCCAGCAGCTTGAACCTAGCGGGGTTCACAGATACGCAGTATTTT
>TRBD1|-|TRBV19|TRBJ1-1
CASRLQGFTEAFF
TGTGCCAGTAGATTACAGGGGTTTACTGAAGCTTTCTTT
>TRBD1|-|TRBV11-2|TRBJ2-7
CASSFGQVIYEQYF
TGTGCCAGCAGCTTTGGACAGGTGATCTACGAGCAGTACTTC
>TRBD2|few|TRBV11-3|TRBJ2-3
CASSLDPAGASTDTQYF
TGTGCCAGCAGCTTAGATCCAGCGGGGGCCAGCACAGATACGCAGTATTTT
>-|-|TRBV29-1|TRBJ2-5
CSVEVVRGETQYF
TGCAGCGTTGAAGTGGTCCGCGGGGAGACCCAGTACTTC
>-|once|TRBV21-1|TRBJ2-7
CASSTPGTGAHEQYF
TGTGCCAGCAGCACCCCCGGGACAGGGGCCCACGAGCAGTACTTC
>-|-|TRBV29-1|TRBJ2-1
CSVDSPGVDNEQFF
TGCAGCGTTGATAGTCCAGGGGTTGACAATGAGCAGTTCTTC
>-|-|TRBV5-1|TRBJ2-7
CASSLEVGASYEQYF
TGCGCCAGCAGCTTGGAGGTGGGAGCGTCCTACGAGCAGTACTTC
>-|-|TRBV4-2|TRBJ1-2
CASSYSRQANYGYTF
TGTGCCAGCAGCTATAGTCGACAGGCGAACTATGGCTACACCTTC
>-|-|TRBV14|TRBJ1-3
CASSQEWGSSGNTIYF
TGTGCCAGCAGCCAAGAATGGGGCTCCTCTGGAAACACCATATATTTT
>-|-|TRBV5-3|TRBJ2-1
CARTEGDREQFF
TGTGCCAGAACAGAAGGGGATCGTGAGCAGTTCTTC
>TRBD2|-|TRBV4-2|TRBJ2-3
CASSLPGTSGGRSTDTQYF
TGTGCCAGCAGCTTGCCGGGGACTAGCGGGGGGCGAAGCACAGATACGCAGTATTTT
>TRBD1|-|TRBV19|TRBJ1-5
CASSMGQGGGQPQHF
TGTGCCAGTAGTATGGGACAGGGAGGAGGTCAGCCCCAGCATTTT
>-|once|TRBV5-5|TRBJ2-5
CASSLYFTAKETQYF
TGTGCCAGCAGCTTGTATTTCACAGCTAAAGAGACCCAGTACTTC
>-|-|TRBV27|TRBJ2-2
CASRFGRTANTGELFF
TGTGCCAGCAGATTTGGCCGGACAGCGAACACCGGGGAGCTGTTTTTT
>-|-|TRBV7-8|TRBJ2-2
CASRLTQGNSGELFF
TGTGCCAGCAGGCTGACCCAGGGGAACTCCGGGGAGCTGTTTTTT
>-|-|TRBV10-3|TRBJ1-2
CAISEFGLMAREYGYTF
TGTGCCATCAGTGAGTTTGGTCTGATGGCTAGAGAGTATGGCTACACCTTC
>TRBD1|-|TRBV14|TRBJ1-6
CASSRDRGLSPLHF
TGTGCCAGCAGCCGAGACAGGGGCCTCTCACCCCTCCACTTT
>-|-|TRBV5-4|TRBJ2-7
CASSLDRAYEQYF
TGTGCCAGCAGCCTAGACAGAGCCTACGAGCAGTACTTC
>TRBD1|-|TRBV5-8|TRBJ2-7
CASSKNRGSYEQYF
TGTGCCAGCAGCAAAAACAGGGGGAGCTACGAGCAGTACTTC